Listed here is a single T cell receptor (beta chain). The antigen remains unidentified. The sample originates from a study of T cell repertoires in cytomegalovirus infection. Study results and limitations: CMV-specific HLA-C-restricted TCR beta clonotypes dominated the ex vivo response.

TCRdb passed the reads through MiXCR, listing each CDR3 protein once. The repertoire consists of some 900,000 distinct CDR3 sequences, with around a third occurring once and the leading ten covering around 11%. Trimming removed 6 bases from V and 6 bases from J, with 22 bases in between. Germline CDR1 is SNHLY and CDR2 is FYNNEI. The CDR3 extends over 16 amino acids. The source of this sequence is a human donor in good health (CMV status not recorded). Some clones in this sample may be carry-over from other donors' samples. V usage is TRBV2 and J usage is TRBJ2-3; the D is unclear. The specimen comprised cultured CD8+ T cells from PBMCs, sampled from culture after CMV antigen stimulation. CDR3 nucleotide sequence: TGTGCCAGCAGCCTTTCCGAAGTTTTCATTCAGGATACGCAGTATTTT. It codes for CASSLSEVFIQDTQYF.